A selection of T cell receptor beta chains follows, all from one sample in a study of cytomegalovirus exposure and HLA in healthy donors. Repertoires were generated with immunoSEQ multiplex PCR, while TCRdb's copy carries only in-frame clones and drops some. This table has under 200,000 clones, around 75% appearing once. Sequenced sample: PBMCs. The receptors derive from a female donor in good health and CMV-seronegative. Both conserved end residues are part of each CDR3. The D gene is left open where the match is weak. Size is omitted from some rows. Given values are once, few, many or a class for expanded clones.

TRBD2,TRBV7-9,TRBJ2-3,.,CASSFREADTQYF,TGTGCCAGCAGCTTCCGGGAGGCAGATACGCAGTATTTT
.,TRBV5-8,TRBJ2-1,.,CASSLESLGINEQFF,TGTGCCAGCAGCTTGGAGTCACTAGGTATCAATGAGCAGTTCTTC
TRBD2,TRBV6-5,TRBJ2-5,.,CASSYTRGGLETQYF,TGTGCCAGCAGTTACACCCGGGGGGGCCTTGAGACCCAGTACTTC
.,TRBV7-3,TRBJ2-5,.,CASRARGSGSQETQYF,TGTGCCAGCAGAGCACGGGGGTCGGGTTCCCAAGAGACCCAGTACTTC
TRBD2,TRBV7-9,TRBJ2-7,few,CSSSSTSGSLHEQYF,TGTTCCAGCAGCTCGACTAGCGGGAGTCTACACGAGCAGTACTTC
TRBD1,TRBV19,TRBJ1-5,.,CASSLDRVGGQPQHF,TGTGCCAGTAGCCTGGACAGGGTAGGAGGACAGCCCCAGCATTTT
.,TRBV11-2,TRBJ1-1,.,CASNRGEAVGNEAFF,TGTGCCAGCAACCGGGGGGAAGCGGTAGGGAATGAAGCTTTCTTT
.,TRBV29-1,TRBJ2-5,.,CSVEEGEEFKVTQYF,TGCAGCGTTGAAGAAGGGGAGGAGTTTAAAGTGACCCAGTACTTC
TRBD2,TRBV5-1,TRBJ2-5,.,CASSLGASGSNEQYF,TGCGCCAGCAGCTTGGGGGCTAGCGGGAGTAATGAGCAGTACTTC
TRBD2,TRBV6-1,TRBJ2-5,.,CASSEREGETQYF,TGTGCCAGCAGTGAACGGGAGGGGGAGACCCAGTACTTC
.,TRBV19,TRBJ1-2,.,CASSINPTVFDGYTF,TGTGCCAGTAGTATAAATCCGACAGTGTTTGATGGCTACACCTTC
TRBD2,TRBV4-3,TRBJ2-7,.,CASSQDWEGLGEQYF,TGCGCCAGCAGCCAAGATTGGGAGGGCCTGGGGGAGCAGTACTTC
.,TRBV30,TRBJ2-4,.,CAWTGGQVAKNIQYF,TGTGCCTGGACCGGGGGGCAAGTGGCCAAAAACATTCAGTACTTC
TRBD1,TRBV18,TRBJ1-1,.,CASSPTTGGNTEAFF,TGTGCCAGCTCACCTACAACAGGGGGGAACACTGAAGCTTTCTTT
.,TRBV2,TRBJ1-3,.,CASSGYTIYF,TGTGCCAGCAGCGGGTACACCATATATTTT